This T cell receptor beta chain emerged from a study of beta chain features in type 1 diabetes. Study in general: Investigators examined around 98 million sorted cells across all samples.

Germline V gene sequence: CDR1 SQVTM, CDR2 ANQGSEA. V lost 2 bases and J lost 3, with 10 bases in between. CDR3 length equals 14 residues. Researchers reported sorting CD4+ naive, central memory, regulatory and stem cell-like memory cells via CD45RO/CCR7/CD25/CD127/CD95/CD27. Study-level points and caveats: Shortening of TCRB CDR3s, moderate but significant, appeared in all four CD4+ subsets of Type 1 diabetes patients. For type 1 diabetes patients, VDJ junctions showed fewer insertions and more deletions.

This clone showed up just a few times. What it binds is not known. Every bit of the isolated RNA underwent reverse transcription, so sequencing read expressed TCRB transcripts. The average output of naive, central memory and regulatory T cell samples was approximately 3.7 million reads. Sequencing used immunoSEQ multiplex PCR; TCRdb keeps in-frame clones, though not all of them. The table has hundreds of thousands of clones, approximately 10% seen once. This receptor was identified in a young man with type 1 diabetes. Source material: naive CD4+ T cells from blood. This chain links TRBV29-1 with TRBJ2-2, with D possibly matching TRBD1 (5 bases). For the CDR3, the DNA is TGCAGCGTTGAAACGGACACCCACACCGGGGAGCTGTTTTTT. Translated, it gives CSVETDTHTGELFF.